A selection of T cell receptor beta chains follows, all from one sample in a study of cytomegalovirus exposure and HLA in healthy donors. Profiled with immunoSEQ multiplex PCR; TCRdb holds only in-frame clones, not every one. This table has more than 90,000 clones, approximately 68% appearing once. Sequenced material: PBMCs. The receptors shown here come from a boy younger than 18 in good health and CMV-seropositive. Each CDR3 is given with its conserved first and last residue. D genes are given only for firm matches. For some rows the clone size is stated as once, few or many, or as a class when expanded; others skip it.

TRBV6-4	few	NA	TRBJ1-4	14	CASSDRPGGRKLFF	TGTGCCAGCAGTGACAGGCCAGGAGGTAGAAAACTGTTTTTT
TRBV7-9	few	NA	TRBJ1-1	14	CASSLIWGGNEAFF	TGTGCCAGCAGCTTAATATGGGGAGGGAACGAAGCTTTCTTT
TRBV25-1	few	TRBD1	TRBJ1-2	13	CASSVTGKHGYTF	TGTGCCAGCAGCGTGACAGGGAAACATGGCTACACCTTC
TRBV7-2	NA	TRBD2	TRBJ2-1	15	CASSVSGRTYNEQFF	TGTGCCAGCAGCGTTAGCGGGAGAACCTACAATGAGCAGTTCTTC
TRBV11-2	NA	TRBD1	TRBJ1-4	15	CASSPQTGLLEELFF	TGTGCCAGCAGCCCCCAGACAGGGCTTCTGGAGGAACTGTTTTTT
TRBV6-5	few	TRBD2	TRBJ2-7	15	CASSYGGGAIYEQYF	TGTGCCAGCAGTTATGGCGGGGGGGCTATCTACGAGCAGTACTTC
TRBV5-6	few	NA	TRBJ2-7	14	CASSSGQPSYEQYF	TGTGCCAGCAGCTCTGGACAGCCCTCCTACGAGCAGTACTTC
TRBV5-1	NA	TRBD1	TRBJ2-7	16	CASSFAGTGVPGEQYF	TGCGCCAGCAGCTTCGCCGGGACAGGGGTCCCAGGTGAGCAGTACTTC
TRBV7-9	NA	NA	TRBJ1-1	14	CASSRGHFNTEAFF	TGTGCCAGCAGTCGAGGACACTTTAACACTGAAGCTTTCTTT
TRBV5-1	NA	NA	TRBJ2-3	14	CASSLETDADTQYF	TGCGCCAGCAGCTTGGAAACAGACGCAGATACGCAGTATTTT
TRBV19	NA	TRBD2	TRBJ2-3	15	CASSIAERGTDTQYF	TGTGCCAGTAGTATAGCTGAGCGGGGGACAGATACGCAGTATTTT
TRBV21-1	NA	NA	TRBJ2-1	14	CASSSAGTYNEQFF	TGTGCCAGCAGCAGCGCAGGGACCTACAATGAGCAGTTCTTC
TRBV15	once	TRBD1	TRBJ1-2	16	CATSRGGTAGSGGYTF	TGTGCCACCAGCAGAGGCGGGACAGCAGGTTCGGGTGGCTACACCTTC
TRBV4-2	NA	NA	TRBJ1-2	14	CASSQDTRVHGYTF	TGTGCCAGCAGCCAAGATACCAGGGTACATGGCTACACCTTC
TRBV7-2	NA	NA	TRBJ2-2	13	CASSLRGSGELFF	TGTGCCAGCAGCTTACGGGGTTCCGGGGAGCTGTTTTTT
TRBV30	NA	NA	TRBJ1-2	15	CAWSGVQGTNYGYTF	TGTGCCTGGAGTGGTGTGCAGGGTACTAACTATGGCTACACCTTC
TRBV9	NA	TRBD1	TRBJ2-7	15	CASSASGTGPNEQYF	TGTGCCAGCAGCGCTTCCGGGACAGGGCCCAACGAGCAGTACTTC
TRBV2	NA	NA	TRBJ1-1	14	CASRYRDDGTEAFF	TGTGCCAGCAGATACAGGGACGACGGCACTGAAGCTTTCTTT
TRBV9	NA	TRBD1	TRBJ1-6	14	CASSVSTGESPLHF	TGTGCCAGCAGCGTTAGTACAGGGGAATCACCCCTCCACTTT
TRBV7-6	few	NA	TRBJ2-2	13	CASSLQGAGELFF	TGTGCCAGCAGCCTCCAGGGCGCCGGGGAGCTGTTTTTT
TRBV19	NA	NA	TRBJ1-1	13	CATRGDMNTEAFF	TGTGCCACCCGGGGAGATATGAACACTGAAGCTTTCTTT
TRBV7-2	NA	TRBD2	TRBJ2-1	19	CASSPSGTSGRDSYNEQFF	TGTGCCAGCAGCCCATCCGGGACTAGCGGGAGGGATTCCTACAATGAGCAGTTCTTC
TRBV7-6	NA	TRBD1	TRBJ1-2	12	CASSPDRVGYTF	TGTGCCAGCAGCCCGGACAGGGTGGGCTACACCTTC
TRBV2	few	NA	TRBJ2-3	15	CASSEIASSTDTQYF	TGTGCCAGCAGTGAGATAGCATCTAGCACAGATACGCAGTATTTT
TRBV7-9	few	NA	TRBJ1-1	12	CASSPLYTEAFF	TGTGCCAGCAGTCCACTTTACACTGAAGCTTTCTTT
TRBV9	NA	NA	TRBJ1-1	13	CASSVLMNTEAFF	TGTGCCAGCAGCGTACTTATGAACACTGAAGCTTTCTTT
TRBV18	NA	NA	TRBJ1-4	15	CASSPFAGDLEKLFF	TGTGCCAGCTCACCTTTTGCAGGGGATCTCGAAAAACTGTTTTTT
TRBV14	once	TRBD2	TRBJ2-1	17	CASSQEWRTSGSNEQFF	TGTGCCAGCAGCCAAGAATGGAGGACTAGCGGGAGCAATGAGCAGTTCTTC
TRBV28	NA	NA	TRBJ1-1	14	CASRRTGTGTEAFF	TGTGCCAGCAGGCGTACAGGGACGGGGACTGAAGCTTTCTTT
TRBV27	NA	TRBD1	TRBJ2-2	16	CASSLISGQGSGELFF	TGTGCCAGCAGTTTAATTTCGGGACAGGGGTCCGGGGAGCTGTTTTTT
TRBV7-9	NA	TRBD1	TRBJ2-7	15	CASSKDRGPTYEQYF	TGTGCCAGCAGCAAGGACAGGGGGCCCACCTACGAGCAGTACTTC
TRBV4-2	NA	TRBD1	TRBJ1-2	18	CASSQVMGQGAPDYGYTF	TGTGCCAGCAGCCAAGTCATGGGACAGGGGGCACCGGACTATGGCTACACCTTC
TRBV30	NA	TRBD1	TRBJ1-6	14	CAWSRGRLDSPLHF	TGTGCCTGGAGCAGGGGGCGCCTTGATTCACCCCTCCACTTT
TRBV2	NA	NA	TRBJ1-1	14	CASSETVMNTEAFF	TGTGCCAGCAGTGAGACAGTAATGAACACTGAAGCTTTCTTT
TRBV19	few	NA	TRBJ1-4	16	CASSWANVGTNEKLFF	TGTGCCAGTAGTTGGGCGAATGTGGGAACTAATGAAAAACTGTTTTTT
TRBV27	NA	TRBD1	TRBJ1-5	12	CASSLGTAPNPF	TGTGCCAGCAGCCTAGGGACAGCACCAAACCCTTTT
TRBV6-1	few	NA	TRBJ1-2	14	CASSENGQTYGYTF	TGTGCCAGCAGTGAGAACGGACAGACCTATGGCTACACCTTC
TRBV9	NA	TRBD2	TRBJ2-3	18	CASSGGGLAGGQTDTQYF	TGTGCCAGCAGCGGCGGGGGGCTAGCGGGGGGGCAAACAGATACGCAGTATTTT
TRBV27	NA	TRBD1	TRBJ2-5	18	CASSSFGTGRGGQETQYF	TGTGCCAGCAGTTCCTTCGGGACAGGTCGAGGGGGACAAGAGACCCAGTACTTC
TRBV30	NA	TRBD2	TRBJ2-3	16	CAWSDTGTSGTDTQYF	TGTGCCTGGAGTGACACCGGGACTAGCGGGACAGATACGCAGTATTTT
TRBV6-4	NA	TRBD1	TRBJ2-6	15	CASRGQGTGANVLTF	TGTGCCAGCAGGGGACAGGGGACAGGGGCCAACGTCCTGACTTTC
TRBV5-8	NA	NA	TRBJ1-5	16	CASSPGQAGSNQPQHF	TGTGCCAGCAGCCCCGGACAAGCGGGCAGCAATCAGCCCCAGCATTTT
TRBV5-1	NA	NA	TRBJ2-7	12	CASSFVGDEQYF	TGCGCCAGCAGTTTCGTCGGGGACGAGCAGTACTTC
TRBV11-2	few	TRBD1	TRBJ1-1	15	CASSLAGGLNTEAFF	TGTGCCAGCAGCTTGGCAGGGGGCTTGAACACTGAAGCTTTCTTT
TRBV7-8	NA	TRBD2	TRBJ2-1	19	CASSLVGREGWSSYNEQFF	TGTGCCAGCAGCTTAGTAGGTAGGGAGGGATGGAGCTCCTACAATGAGCAGTTCTTC
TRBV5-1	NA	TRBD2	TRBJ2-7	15	CASSLVTGRVSEQYF	TGCGCCAGCAGCTTGGTGACGGGGAGGGTTAGCGAGCAGTACTTC
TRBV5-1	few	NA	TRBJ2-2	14	CASSRTANTGELFF	TGCGCCAGCAGCCGAACAGCGAACACCGGGGAGCTGTTTTTT
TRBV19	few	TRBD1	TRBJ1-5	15	CASKDRGRSNQPQHF	TGTGCCAGTAAAGACAGGGGGCGAAGCAATCAGCCCCAGCATTTT
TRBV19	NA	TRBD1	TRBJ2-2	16	CASTRQGQGSTGELFF	TGTGCCAGCACCCGACAGGGACAGGGGTCCACCGGGGAGCTGTTTTTT
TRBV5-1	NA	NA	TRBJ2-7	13	CASSETESYEQYF	TGCGCCAGCAGCGAGACAGAGTCCTACGAGCAGTACTTC
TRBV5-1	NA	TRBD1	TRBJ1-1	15	CASSIPGGGGTEAFF	TGCGCCAGCAGCATCCCAGGGGGCGGCGGCACTGAAGCTTTCTTT
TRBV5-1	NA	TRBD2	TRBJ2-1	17	CASSVDSGGADHNEQFF	TGCGCCAGCAGCGTAGATAGCGGGGGGGCCGACCACAATGAGCAGTTCTTC
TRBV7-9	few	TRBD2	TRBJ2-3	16	CASSRGTSGIVDTQYF	TGTGCCAGCAGCCGCGGGACTAGCGGGATAGTAGATACGCAGTATTTT
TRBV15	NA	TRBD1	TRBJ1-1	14	CATIRDRSSTEAFF	TGTGCCACCATCCGGGACAGGTCCAGCACTGAAGCTTTCTTT
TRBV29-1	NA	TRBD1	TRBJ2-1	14	CSVVRDRGYNEQFF	TGCAGCGTTGTACGGGACAGGGGCTACAATGAGCAGTTCTTC